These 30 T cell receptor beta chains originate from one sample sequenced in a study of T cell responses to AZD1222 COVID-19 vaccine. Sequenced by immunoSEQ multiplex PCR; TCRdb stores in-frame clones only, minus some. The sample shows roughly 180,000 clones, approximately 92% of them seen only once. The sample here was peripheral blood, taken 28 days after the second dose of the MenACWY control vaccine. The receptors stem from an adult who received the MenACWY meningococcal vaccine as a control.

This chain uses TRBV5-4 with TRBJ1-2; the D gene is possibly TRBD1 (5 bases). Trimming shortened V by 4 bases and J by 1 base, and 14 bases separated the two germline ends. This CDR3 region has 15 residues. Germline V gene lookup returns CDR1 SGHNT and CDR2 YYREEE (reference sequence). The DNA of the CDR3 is TGTGCCAGCAGCCATGCGGGGGGTGTTAACTATGGCTACACCTTC. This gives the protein CASSHAGGVNYGYTF.

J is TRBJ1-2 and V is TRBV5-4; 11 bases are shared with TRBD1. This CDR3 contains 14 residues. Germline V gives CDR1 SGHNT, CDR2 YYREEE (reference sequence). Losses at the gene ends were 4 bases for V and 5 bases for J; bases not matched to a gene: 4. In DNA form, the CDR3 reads TGTGCCAGCAGCAAGGGACAGGGGGAATATGGCTACACCTTC. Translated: CASSKGQGEYGYTF. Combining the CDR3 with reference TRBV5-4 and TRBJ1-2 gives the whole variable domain ETGVTQSPTHLIKTRGQQVTLRCSSQSGHNTVSWYQQALGQGPQFIFQYYREEENGRGNFPPRFSGLQFPNYSSELNVNALELDDSALYLCASSKGQGEYGYTFGSGTRLTVV.

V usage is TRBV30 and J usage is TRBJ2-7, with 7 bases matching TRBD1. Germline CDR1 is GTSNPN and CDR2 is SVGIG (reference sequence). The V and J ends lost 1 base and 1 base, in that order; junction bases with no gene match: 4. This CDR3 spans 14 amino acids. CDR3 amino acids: CAWSGSGQSYEQYF. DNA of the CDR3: TGTGCCTGGAGTGGGTCGGGACAGTCCTACGAGCAGTACTTC.

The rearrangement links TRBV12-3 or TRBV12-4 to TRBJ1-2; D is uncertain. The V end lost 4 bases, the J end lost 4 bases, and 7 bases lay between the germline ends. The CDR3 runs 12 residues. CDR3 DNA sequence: TGTGCCAGCAGTTGGAGGGTCTATGGCTACACCTTC. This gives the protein CASSWRVYGYTF.

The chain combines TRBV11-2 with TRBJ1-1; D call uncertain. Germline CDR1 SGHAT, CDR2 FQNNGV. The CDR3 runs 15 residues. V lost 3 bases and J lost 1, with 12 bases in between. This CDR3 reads CASSFQPGGNTEAFF. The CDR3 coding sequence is TGTGCCAGCAGCTTCCAGCCGGGAGGGAACACTGAAGCTTTCTTT.

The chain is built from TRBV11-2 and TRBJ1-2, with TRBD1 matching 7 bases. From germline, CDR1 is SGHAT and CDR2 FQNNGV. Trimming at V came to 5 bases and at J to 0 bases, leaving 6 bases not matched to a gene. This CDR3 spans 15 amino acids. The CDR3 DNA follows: TGTGCCAGCAGCCTGGACAGGCTCACTAACTATGGCTACACCTTC. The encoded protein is CASSLDRLTNYGYTF.

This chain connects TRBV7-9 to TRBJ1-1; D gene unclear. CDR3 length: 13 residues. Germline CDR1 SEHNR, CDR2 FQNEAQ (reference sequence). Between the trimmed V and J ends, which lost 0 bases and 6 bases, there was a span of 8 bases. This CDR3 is CASSLARQSEAFF. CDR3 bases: TGTGCCAGCAGCTTAGCTAGGCAGTCTGAAGCTTTCTTT. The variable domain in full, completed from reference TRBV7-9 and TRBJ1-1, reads DTGVSQNPRHKITKRGQNVTFRCDPISEHNRLYWYRQTLGQGPEFLTYFQNEAQLEKSRLLSDRFSAERPKGSFSTLEIQRTEQGDSAMYLCASSLARQSEAFFGQGTRLTVV.

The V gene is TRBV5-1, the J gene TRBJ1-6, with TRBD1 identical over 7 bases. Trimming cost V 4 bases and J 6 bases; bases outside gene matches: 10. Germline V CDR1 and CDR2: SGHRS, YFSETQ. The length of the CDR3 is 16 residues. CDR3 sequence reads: CASSVEGQTANSPLHF. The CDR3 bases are TGCGCCAGCAGCGTTGAGGGACAGACCGCTAATTCACCCCTCCACTTT.

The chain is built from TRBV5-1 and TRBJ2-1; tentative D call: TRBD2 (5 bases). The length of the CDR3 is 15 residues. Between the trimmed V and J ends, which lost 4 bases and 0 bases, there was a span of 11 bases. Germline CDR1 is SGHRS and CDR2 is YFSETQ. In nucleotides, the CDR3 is TGCGCCAGCAGCGCCGGGGATAGCTCCTACAATGAGCAGTTCTTC. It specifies CASSAGDSSYNEQFF.

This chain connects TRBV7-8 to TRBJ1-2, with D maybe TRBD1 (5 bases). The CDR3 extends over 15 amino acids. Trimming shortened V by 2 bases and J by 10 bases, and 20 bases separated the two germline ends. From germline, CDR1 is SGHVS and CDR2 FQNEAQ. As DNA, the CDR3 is TGTGCCAGCAGCTTAAGTGGGGCAGACAATCCCCTCTACACCTTC. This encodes CASSLSGADNPLYTF.

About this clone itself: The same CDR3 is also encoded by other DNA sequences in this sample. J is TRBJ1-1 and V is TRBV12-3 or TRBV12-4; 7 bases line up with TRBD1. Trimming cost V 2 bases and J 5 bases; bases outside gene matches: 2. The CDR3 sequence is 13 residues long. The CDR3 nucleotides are TGTGCCAGCAGTTTACTCAGGGGGACTGAAGCTTTCTTT. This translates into CASSLLRGTEAFF.

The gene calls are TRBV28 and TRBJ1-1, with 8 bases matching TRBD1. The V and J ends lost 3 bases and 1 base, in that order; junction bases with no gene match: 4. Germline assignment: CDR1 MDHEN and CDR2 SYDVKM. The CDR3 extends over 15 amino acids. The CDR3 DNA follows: TGTGCCAGCAGTTTTCCCGGACAGGGGAACACTGAAGCTTTCTTT. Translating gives CASSFPGQGNTEAFF.

The chain's CDR3 is CASSEGEGPYNEQFF. The CDR3 DNA reads as TGTGCCAGCAGCGAGGGGGAGGGACCCTACAATGAGCAGTTCTTC. The rearrangement uses TRBV5-5 and TRBJ2-1, with a possible D match to TRBD2 (7 bases). This CDR3 comprises 15 residues. Germline assignment: CDR1 SGHKS and CDR2 YYEKEE (reference sequence). V was pared by 4 bases and J by 2 bases, with 13 bases between. Variable domain in full (rest from reference TRBV5-5 and TRBJ2-1): DAGVTQSPTHLIKTRGQQVTLRCSPISGHKSVSWYQQVLGQGPQFIFQYYEKEERGRGNFPDRFSARQFPNYSSELNVNALLLGDSALYLCASSEGEGPYNEQFFGPGTRLTVL.

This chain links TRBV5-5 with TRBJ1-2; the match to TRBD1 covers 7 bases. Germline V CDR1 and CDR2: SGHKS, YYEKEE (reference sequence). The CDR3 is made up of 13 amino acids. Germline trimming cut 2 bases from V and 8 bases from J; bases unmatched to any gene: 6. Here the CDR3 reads CASSFDRVGGYTF. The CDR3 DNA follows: TGTGCCAGCAGCTTTGACAGGGTAGGCGGCTACACCTTC.

CDR3 DNA sequence: TGTGCCAGCTCACCACGGACTTTAACTAATGAAAAACTGTTTTTT. It yields the protein CASSPRTLTNEKLFF. The chain employs TRBV18 and TRBJ1-4; D is unclear. The CDR3 runs 15 residues. V was shortened by 1 base and J by 1 base, with 7 bases between the two germline ends. Germline V gene lookup returns CDR1 KGHSH and CDR2 LQKENI.

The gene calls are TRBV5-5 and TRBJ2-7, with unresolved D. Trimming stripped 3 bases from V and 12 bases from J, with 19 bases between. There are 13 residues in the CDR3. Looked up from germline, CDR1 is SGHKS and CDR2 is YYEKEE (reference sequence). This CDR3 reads CASSSERGLPRYF. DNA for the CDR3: TGTGCCAGCAGCTCGGAGCGCGGCCTTCCAAGGTACTTC.

CDR3 coding DNA: TGTGCCAGCAGGCCCGGCGGCACTGAGCAGTTCTTC. Its translation is CASRPGGTEQFF. The rearrangement uses TRBV2 and TRBJ2-1; D gene ambiguous. Trimming removed 6 bases at V and 9 bases at J, with 12 bases between. Germline V gene lookup returns CDR1 SNHLY and CDR2 FYNNEI. The CDR3 has 12 amino acids.

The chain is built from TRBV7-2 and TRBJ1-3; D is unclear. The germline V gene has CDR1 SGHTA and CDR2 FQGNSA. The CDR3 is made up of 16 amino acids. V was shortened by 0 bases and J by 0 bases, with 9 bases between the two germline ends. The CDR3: CASSLAGSSSGNTIYF. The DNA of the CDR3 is TGTGCCAGCAGCTTAGCGGGTTCATCCTCTGGAAACACCATATATTTT. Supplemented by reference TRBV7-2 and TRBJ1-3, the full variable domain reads GAGVSQSPSNKVTEKGKDVELRCDPISGHTALYWYRQSLGQGLEFLIYFQGNSAPDKSGLPSDRFSAERTGGSVSTLTIQRTQQEDSAVYLCASSLAGSSSGNTIYFGEGSWLTVV.

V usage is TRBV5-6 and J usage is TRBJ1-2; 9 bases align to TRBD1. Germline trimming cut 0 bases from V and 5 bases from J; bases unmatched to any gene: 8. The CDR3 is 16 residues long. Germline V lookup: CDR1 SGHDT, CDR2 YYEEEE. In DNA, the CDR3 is TGTGCCAGCAGCTTGGCCGGGACAGGGAATGTATATGGCTACACCTTC. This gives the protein CASSLAGTGNVYGYTF. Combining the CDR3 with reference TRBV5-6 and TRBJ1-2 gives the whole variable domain DAGVTQSPTHLIKTRGQQVTLRCSPKSGHDTVSWYQQALGQGPQFIFQYYEEEERQRGNFPDRFSGHQFPNYSSELNVNALLLGDSALYLCASSLAGTGNVYGYTFGSGTRLTVV.

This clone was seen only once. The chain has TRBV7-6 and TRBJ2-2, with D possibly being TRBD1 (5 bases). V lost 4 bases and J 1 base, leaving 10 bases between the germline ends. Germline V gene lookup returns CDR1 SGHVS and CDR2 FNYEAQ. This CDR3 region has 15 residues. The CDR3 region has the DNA TGTGCCAGCAGCTCGCGGACAAGGAACACCGGGGAGCTGTTTTTT. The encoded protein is CASSSRTRNTGELFF.

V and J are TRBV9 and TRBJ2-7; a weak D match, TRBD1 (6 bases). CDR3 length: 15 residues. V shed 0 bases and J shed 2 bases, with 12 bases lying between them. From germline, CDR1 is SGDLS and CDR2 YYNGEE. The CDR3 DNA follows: TGTGCCAGCAGCGTAGCGTCGCAGGGGCCCTACGAGCAGTACTTC. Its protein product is CASSVASQGPYEQYF.

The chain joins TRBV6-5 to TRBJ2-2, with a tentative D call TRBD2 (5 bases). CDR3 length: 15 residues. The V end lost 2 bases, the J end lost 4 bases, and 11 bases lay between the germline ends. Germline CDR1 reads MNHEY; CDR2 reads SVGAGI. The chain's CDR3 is CASSYELVTTGELFF. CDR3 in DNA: TGTGCCAGCAGTTACGAACTAGTTACCACCGGGGAGCTGTTTTTT.

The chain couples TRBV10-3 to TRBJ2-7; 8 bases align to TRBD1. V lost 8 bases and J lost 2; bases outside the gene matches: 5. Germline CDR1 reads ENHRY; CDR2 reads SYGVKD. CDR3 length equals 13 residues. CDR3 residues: CAIGQGGPYEQYF. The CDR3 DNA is TGTGCCATCGGACAGGGTGGGCCCTACGAGCAGTACTTC.

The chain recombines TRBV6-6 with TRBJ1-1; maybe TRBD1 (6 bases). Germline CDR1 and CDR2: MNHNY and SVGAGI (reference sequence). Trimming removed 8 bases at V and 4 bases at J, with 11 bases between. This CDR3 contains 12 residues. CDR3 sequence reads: CASWIQGTEAFF. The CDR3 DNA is TGTGCCAGCTGGATACAGGGCACTGAAGCTTTCTTT.

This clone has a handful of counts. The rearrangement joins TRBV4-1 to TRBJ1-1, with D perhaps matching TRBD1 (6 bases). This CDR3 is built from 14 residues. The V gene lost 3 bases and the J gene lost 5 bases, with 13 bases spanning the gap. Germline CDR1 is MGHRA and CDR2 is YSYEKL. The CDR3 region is CASSHTGQGTEAFF. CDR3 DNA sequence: TGCGCCAGCAGCCATACAGGGCAAGGGACTGAAGCTTTCTTT.

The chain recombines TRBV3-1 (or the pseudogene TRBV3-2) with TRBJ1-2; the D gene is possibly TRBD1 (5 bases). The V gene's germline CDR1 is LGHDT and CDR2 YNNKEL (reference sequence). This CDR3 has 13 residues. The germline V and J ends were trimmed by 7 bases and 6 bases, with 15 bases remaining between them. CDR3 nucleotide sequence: TGTGCCAGCAACAACGGGGGGACCCATGGCTACACCTTC. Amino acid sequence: CASNNGGTHGYTF.

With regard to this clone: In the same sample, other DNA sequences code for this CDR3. DNA for the CDR3: TGCGCCAGCAGCCAAGGTCAGGGTGAGCAGCCCCAGCATTTT. Residues: CASSQGQGEQPQHF. The chain uses TRBV4-3 and TRBJ1-5, with D maybe TRBD1 (5 bases). Trimming cost V 1 base and J 7 bases, with 11 bases left between them. This CDR3 contains 14 residues. The germline V gene has CDR1 LGHNA and CDR2 YSLEER.

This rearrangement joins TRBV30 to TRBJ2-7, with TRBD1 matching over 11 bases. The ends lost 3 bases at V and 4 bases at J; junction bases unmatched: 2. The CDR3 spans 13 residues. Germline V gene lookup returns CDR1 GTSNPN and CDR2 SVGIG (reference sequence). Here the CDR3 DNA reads TGTGCCTGGAGCCGGGACAGGGGGTACGAGCAGTACTTC. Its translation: CAWSRDRGYEQYF.

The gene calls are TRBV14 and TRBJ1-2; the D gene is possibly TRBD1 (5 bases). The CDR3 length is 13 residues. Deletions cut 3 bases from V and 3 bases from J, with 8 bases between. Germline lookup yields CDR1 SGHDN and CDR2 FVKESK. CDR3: CASSQGRYYGYTF. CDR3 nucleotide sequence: TGTGCCAGCAGCCAGGGACGGTACTATGGCTACACCTTC.

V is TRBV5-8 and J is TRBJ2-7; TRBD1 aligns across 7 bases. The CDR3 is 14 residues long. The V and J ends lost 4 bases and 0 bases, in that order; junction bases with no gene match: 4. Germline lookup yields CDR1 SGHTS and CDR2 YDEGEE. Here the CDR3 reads CASSRGDSSYEQYF. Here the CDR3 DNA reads TGTGCCAGCAGCCGAGGGGACAGCTCCTACGAGCAGTACTTC.